This TCR beta chain derives from a study of T cell repertoires in cytomegalovirus infection. Study-level results: Summed public TCR beta family frequency identified CMV carriers bearing the relevant HLA.

With 2 bases removed from V and 11 bases from J, the gap between germline ends came to 9 bases. The CDR3 runs to 11 residues. Germline values: CDR1 MDHEN, CDR2 SYDVKM. A note on this clonotype: Its antigen is unidentified.

Using its own MiXCR run on the reads, TCRdb lists one record per CDR3 protein. The top ten hold about 13% of the sample, which has approximately 500,000 distinct CDR3 sequences, about a quarter seen once. J is TRBJ1-1 and V is TRBV28; no clear D gene. The source of this sequence is a human donor in good health (CMV status not recorded). Some clones in this sample may be carry-over from other donors' samples. The specimen sequenced was PBMCs. CDR3 amino acids: CASSLHQSAFF. CDR3 DNA sequence: TGTGCCAGCAGTTTACACCAGAGCGCTTTCTTT.